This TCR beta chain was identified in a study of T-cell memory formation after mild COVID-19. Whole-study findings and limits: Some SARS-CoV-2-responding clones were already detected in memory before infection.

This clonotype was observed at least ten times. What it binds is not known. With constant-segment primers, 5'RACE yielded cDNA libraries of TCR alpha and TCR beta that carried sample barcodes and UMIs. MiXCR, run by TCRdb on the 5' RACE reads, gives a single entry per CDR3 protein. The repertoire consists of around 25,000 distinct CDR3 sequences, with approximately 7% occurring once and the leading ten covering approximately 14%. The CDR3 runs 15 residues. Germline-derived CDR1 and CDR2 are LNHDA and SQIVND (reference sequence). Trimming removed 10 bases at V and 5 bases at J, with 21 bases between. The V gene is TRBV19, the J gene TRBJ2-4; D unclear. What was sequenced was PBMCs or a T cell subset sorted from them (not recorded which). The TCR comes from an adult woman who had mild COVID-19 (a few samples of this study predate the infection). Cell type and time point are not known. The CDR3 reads CATTQPSGSENIQYF. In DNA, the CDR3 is TGTGCCACCACCCAGCCATCGGGTTCCGAAAACATTCAGTACTTC.